Listed below are T cell receptor beta chains from one sample, sequenced in a study of CD8 T cells in Susac syndrome. TCRdb ran MiXCR on the immunoSEQ multiplex PCR reads and lists one entry per CDR3 protein. This sample has over 350,000 distinct CDR3 sequences; about 85% occur once, and the top ten carry roughly 0.11%. The sequenced material came from CD8+ T cells from PBMCs. These receptors were taken from a human donor with multiple sclerosis. The CDR3 runs from the conserved cysteine through the conserved F or W. A D gene is named only where the DNA matches it firmly.

V	D	length	J	CDR3	DNA
TRBV28	.	12	TRBJ2-1	CASSLFRAEQFF	TGTGCCAGCAGTTTATTTAGGGCCGAGCAGTTCTTC
TRBV24-1	.	14	TRBJ2-5	CATSDGAGGETQYF	TGTGCCACCAGTGATGGGGCAGGCGGGGAGACCCAGTACTTC
TRBV12-3/TRBV12-4	.	16	TRBJ1-5	CASSPTWMGGNQPQHF	TGTGCCAGCAGTCCGACCTGGATGGGCGGCAATCAGCCCCAGCATTTT
TRBV29-1	.	13	TRBJ2-1	CSVVGAFGSEQFF	TGCAGCGTTGTAGGGGCCTTCGGCAGTGAGCAGTTCTTC
TRBV27	TRBD1	17	TRBJ2-3	CASSPPRGDRGTDTQYF	TGTGCCAGCAGTCCTCCTCGGGGGGACAGGGGCACAGATACGCAGTATTTT
TRBV5-1	.	15	TRBJ1-1	CASSQWTPGGTEAFF	TGCGCCAGCAGCCAATGGACACCGGGAGGCACTGAAGCTTTCTTT
TRBV6-6	TRBD1	15	TRBJ2-2	CASYDRAVYTGELFF	TGTGCCAGCTATGACAGGGCGGTATACACCGGGGAGCTGTTTTTT
TRBV4-1	TRBD2	15	TRBJ2-7	CASSLNLAGSYEQYF	TGCGCCAGCAGCCTAAACCTAGCGGGTTCCTACGAGCAGTACTTC
TRBV28	.	15	TRBJ2-1	CASSYQGHSYNEQFF	TGTGCCAGCAGTTATCAGGGGCACTCCTACAATGAGCAGTTCTTC
TRBV5-4	.	14	TRBJ1-2	CASSFQGSSYGYTF	TGTGCCAGCAGCTTCCAGGGGTCCTCCTATGGCTACACCTTC
TRBV7-6	.	15	TRBJ2-7	CASSSLSGYTYEQYF	TGTGCCAGCAGCTCCCTTTCAGGTTATACCTACGAGCAGTACTTC